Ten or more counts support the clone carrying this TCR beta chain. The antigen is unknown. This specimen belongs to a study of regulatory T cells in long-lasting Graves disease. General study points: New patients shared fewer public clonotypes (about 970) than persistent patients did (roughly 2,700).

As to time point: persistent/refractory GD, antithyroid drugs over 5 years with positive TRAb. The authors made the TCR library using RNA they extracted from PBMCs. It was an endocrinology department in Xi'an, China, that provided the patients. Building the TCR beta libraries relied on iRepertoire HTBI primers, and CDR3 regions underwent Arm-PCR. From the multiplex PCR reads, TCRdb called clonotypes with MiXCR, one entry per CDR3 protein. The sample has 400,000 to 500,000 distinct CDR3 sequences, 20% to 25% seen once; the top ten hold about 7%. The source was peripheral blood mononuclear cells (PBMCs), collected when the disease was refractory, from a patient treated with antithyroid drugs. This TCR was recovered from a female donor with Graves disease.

DNA for the CDR3: TGTGCCAGCAGTGAAGAAGGCGGTTCGACTGAAGCTTTCTTT. This encodes CASSEEGGSTEAFF. The rearrangement links TRBV2 to TRBJ1-1; D call uncertain. Germline CDR1 reads SNHLY; CDR2 reads FYNNEI. The V and J ends lost 1 base and 5 bases respectively, with 11 bases between them. This CDR3 has 14 amino acids.